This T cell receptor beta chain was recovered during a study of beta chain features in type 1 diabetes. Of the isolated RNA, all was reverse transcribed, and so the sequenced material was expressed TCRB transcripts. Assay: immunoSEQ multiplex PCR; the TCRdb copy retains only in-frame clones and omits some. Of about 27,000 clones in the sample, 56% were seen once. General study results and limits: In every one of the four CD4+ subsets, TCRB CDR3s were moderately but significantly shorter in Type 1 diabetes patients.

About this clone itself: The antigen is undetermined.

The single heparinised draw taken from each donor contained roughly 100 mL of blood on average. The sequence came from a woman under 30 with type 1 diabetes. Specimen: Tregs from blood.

CDR3 in amino acids: CASSRTGGGGDEQFF. CDR3 in DNA: TGTGCCAGCAGTCGAACAGGGGGCGGGGGTGATGAGCAGTTCTTC. The V gene is TRBV7-9, the J gene TRBJ2-1, with 9 bases lining up with TRBD1. Losses at the gene ends were 6 bases for V and 8 bases for J; bases not matched to a gene: 11. This CDR3 contains 15 residues. CDR1 and CDR2 (germline): SEHNR, FQNEAQ (reference sequence). The full variable domain, its missing parts supplied by reference TRBV7-9 and TRBJ2-1, is DTGVSQNPRHKITKRGQNVTFRCDPISEHNRLYWYRQTLGQGPEFLTYFQNEAQLEKSRLLSDRFSAERPKGSFSTLEIQRTEQGDSAMYLCASSRTGGGGDEQFFGPGTRLTVL.